Listed here are 27 T cell receptor beta chains from one sample, sequenced in a study of early T cells in non-severe SARS-CoV-2 infection. TCRdb reprocessed the 5' RACE reads with MiXCR, giving one entry per CDR3 protein. The sample shows fewer than 55,000 distinct CDR3 sequences, about 4% of them seen only once. The sample taken for sequencing was whole blood. The source is an adult who was a healthcare worker with PCR-confirmed SARS-CoV-2 infection or an uninfected control (not recorded which).

This clonotype was observed at least ten times. The rearrangement links TRBV9 to TRBJ1-5, with D possibly matching TRBD1 (6 bases). Trimming cost V 3 bases and J 0 bases, with 22 bases left between them. From germline, CDR1 is SGDLS and CDR2 YYNGEE. CDR3 length equals 19 residues. The DNA of the CDR3 is TGTGCCAGCAGCGCCCGGACAGCAAGGAAACTTTATAGCAATCAGCCCCAGCATTTT. Its translation is CASSARTARKLYSNQPQHF.

Many counts were recorded for this clonotype. The genes are TRBV19 and TRBJ2-6; TRBD1 agrees at 9 bases. CDR1 is LNHDA and CDR2 is SQIVND in the germline V gene (reference sequence). This CDR3 contains 16 residues. J gave up 0 bases and V 6 bases, and 3 bases lay outside the gene matches. CDR3 sequence: CASRGTGRSGANVLTF. CDR3 in DNA: TGTGCCAGTAGGGGGACAGGGCGCTCTGGGGCCAACGTCCTGACTTTC.

The V call is TRBV6-2 or TRBV6-3, the J call TRBJ2-1; no firm D call. The V end lost 2 bases, the J end lost 10 bases, and 6 bases lay between the germline ends. CDR1 MNHEY and CDR2 SVGEGT come from the germline V gene. CDR3 length: 11 amino acids. CDR3 sequence (DNA): TGTGCCAGCAGTTACATGTCGGAGCAGTTCTTC. Translation gives CASSYMSEQFF.

This clonotype was observed at least ten times. The chain combines TRBV4-1 with TRBJ1-4; D ambiguous. CDR3 size: 14 residues. Germline loops: CDR1 MGHRA, CDR2 YSYEKL. Trimming stripped 0 bases from V and 8 bases from J, with 10 bases between. CDR3 residues: CASSQEGQREKLFF. The CDR3 DNA follows: TGCGCCAGCAGCCAAGAAGGTCAGCGAGAAAAACTGTTTTTT.

In its sample, this clonotype was seen many times. In nucleotides, the CDR3 is TGTGCCAGCAGCTCGGTGACAGGGACCGAAAAACTGTTTTTT. Its protein is CASSSVTGTEKLFF. This sequence joins TRBV5-5 and TRBJ1-4; the match to TRBD1 covers 7 bases. There are 14 residues in the CDR3. Germline assignment: CDR1 SGHKS and CDR2 YYEKEE (reference sequence). After removal of 3 bases from V and 8 bases from J, the junction contained 7 bases not matched to a gene.

This clonotype was detected many times. The chain links TRBV2 to TRBJ2-5, with TRBD2 identical over 9 bases. CDR1 and CDR2 from the germline V gene are SNHLY and FYNNEI. The CDR3 is 14 residues long. The V and J ends lost 8 bases and 2 bases, in that order; junction bases with no gene match: 6. CDR3 DNA: TGTGCCAGCTCACCGACTAGCGGACAAGAGACCCAGTACTTC. It is translated as CASSPTSGQETQYF.

This clonotype was picked up many times. The chain has TRBV30 and TRBJ2-7, with D maybe TRBD1 (6 bases). CDR1 is GTSNPN and CDR2 is SVGIG in the germline V gene (reference sequence). The CDR3 sequence is 13 residues long. Trimming pared 5 bases from V and 2 bases from J, leaving 13 bases between. The DNA for the CDR3 is TGTGCCTGGGCACCGGGACACACCTACGAGCAGTACTTC. This translates into CAWAPGHTYEQYF. The full variable domain, rest sourced from reference TRBV30 and TRBJ2-7, is SQTIHQWPATLVQPVGSPLSLECTVEGTSNPNLYWYRQAAGRGLQLLFYSVGIGQISSEVPQNLSASRPQDRQFILSSKKLLLSDSGFYLCAWAPGHTYEQYFGPGTRLTVT.

J is TRBJ2-1 and V is TRBV2; 7 nucleotides align to TRBD2. Germline V gene data show CDR1 as SNHLY and CDR2 as FYNNEI. Trimming at V came to 7 bases and at J to 4 bases, leaving 4 bases not matched to a gene. This CDR3 is built from 13 residues. CDR3 sequence: CASNLAAYNEQFF. CDR3 nucleotides: TGTGCCAGCAATCTAGCGGCTTACAATGAGCAGTTCTTC.

This clonotype was seen repeatedly, ten times or more. This CDR3 is CASSLERRDLYGYTF. The CDR3 nucleotides are TGTGCCAGCAGCTTAGAGAGGCGGGATCTCTATGGCTACACCTTC. The genes are TRBV7-2 and TRBJ1-2, with no clear D. The CDR3 spans 15 residues. Germline V gene lookup returns CDR1 SGHTA and CDR2 FQGNSA. Trimming shortened V by 1 base and J by 4 bases, and 13 bases separated the two germline ends. Filled out from reference TRBV7-2 and TRBJ1-2, the complete variable domain reads GAGVSQSPSNKVTEKGKDVELRCDPISGHTALYWYRQSLGQGLEFLIYFQGNSAPDKSGLPSDRFSAERTGGSVSTLTIQRTQQEDSAVYLCASSLERRDLYGYTFGSGTRLTVV.

This clonotype was counted a few times. This chain links TRBV24-1 with TRBJ2-7, with D maybe TRBD2 (5 bases). V was clipped by 5 bases and J by 10 bases, with 11 bases between them. The V gene's germline CDR1 is KGHDR and CDR2 SFDVKD. The CDR3 covers 11 residues. CDR3 sequence (DNA): TGTGCCACCAGTGTCCCCCCGGGACAGTACTTC. Translated: CATSVPPGQYF.

This clonotype was seen many times. The chain combines TRBV9 with TRBJ1-3; 7 bases are a match to TRBD1. The V and J ends lost 3 bases and 2 bases, in that order; junction bases with no gene match: 5. CDR1 is SGDLS and CDR2 is YYNGEE in the germline V gene. The CDR3 is 15 residues long. CDR3 in amino acids: CASSADRAAGNTIYF. CDR3 DNA sequence: TGTGCCAGCAGCGCAGACAGGGCTGCTGGAAACACCATATATTTT.

This clonotype showed up many times. The V call is TRBV28, the J call TRBJ2-1; 10 bases are a match to TRBD2. The CDR3 runs 16 residues. CDR1 and CDR2 from the germline V gene are MDHEN and SYDVKM. V was pared by 4 bases and J by 8 bases, with 11 bases of the junction left unmatched. The CDR3 is CASSSSHEREGDEQFF. The DNA for the CDR3 is TGTGCCAGCAGTTCCTCCCATGAGCGGGAGGGCGATGAGCAGTTCTTC.

This clonotype came up many times. The chain employs TRBV20-1 and TRBJ2-4; TRBD2 might be the D (7 bases). V was clipped by 0 bases and J by 1 base, with 10 bases between them. The CDR3 runs 15 residues. The V gene's germline CDR1 is DFQATT and CDR2 SNEGSKA (reference sequence). CDR3 loop: CSARDGGHAKNIQYF. DNA for the CDR3: TGCAGTGCTAGAGACGGGGGGCACGCCAAAAACATTCAGTACTTC.

Ten or more counts support this clonotype. The chain couples TRBV6-5 to TRBJ1-4; D gene ambiguous. The ends were cut back, 6 bases at V and 0 bases at J, with 11 bases in the middle. CDR3 length: 15 amino acids. Germline V gives CDR1 MNHEY, CDR2 SVGAGI. The CDR3 DNA is TGTGCCAGCAGCCAAGAGCCTGCAACTAATGAAAAACTGTTTTTT. Translating gives CASSQEPATNEKLFF.

This clonotype appeared many times. This chain links TRBV29-1 with TRBJ2-1; D possibly corresponds to TRBD2 (5 bases). Germline V gives CDR1 SQVTM, CDR2 ANQGSEA. The CDR3 is made up of 15 amino acids. Trimming took 1 base from V and 0 from J, leaving 10 bases between them. The CDR3 nucleotides are TGCAGCGTTGAAGCGCGGGCCTACTCCTACAATGAGCAGTTCTTC. Amino acid sequence: CSVEARAYSYNEQFF.

This clonotype has a count of ten or more. This chain connects TRBV29-1 to TRBJ2-1; tentative D call: TRBD1 (6 bases). V lost 7 bases, J lost 5 bases, and 12 bases lay in between. CDR1 SQVTM and CDR2 ANQGSEA come from the germline V gene. This CDR3 contains 12 residues. CDR3 sequence: CSATGLDNEQFF. The DNA for the CDR3 is TGCAGCGCCACAGGGCTGGACAATGAGCAGTTCTTC.

This clonotype was observed at least ten times. The gene calls are TRBV7-9 and TRBJ1-2; 7 nucleotides align to TRBD1. The CDR3 extends over 18 amino acids. In germline, CDR1 is SEHNR, CDR2 FQNEAQ (reference sequence). Trimming cost V 8 bases and J 5 bases; bases outside gene matches: 23. The CDR3 region is CASALIRTGEAVPYGYTF. The CDR3 DNA sequence: TGTGCCAGCGCACTCATAAGGACAGGAGAAGCTGTGCCGTATGGCTACACCTTC.

This clonotype was counted ten times or more. The chain has TRBV24-1 and TRBJ2-1; 11 nucleotides match TRBD1. Trimming took 6 bases from V and 0 from J; bases not matched to a gene: 12. This CDR3 is 19 amino acids long. Germline V gene sequence: CDR1 KGHDR, CDR2 SFDVKD. The CDR3 coding sequence is TGTGCCACCAGTCCTCTGGGGACAGGGGGTCGAAGCTCCTACAATGAGCAGTTCTTC. Its protein is CATSPLGTGGRSSYNEQFF.

This clonotype was detected many times. This chain connects TRBV20-1 to TRBJ2-3; TRBD1 matches 9 bases. The CDR3 sequence is 14 residues long. J was trimmed by 3 bases and V by 5 bases; bases with no gene match: 6. Germline V gene data show CDR1 as DFQATT and CDR2 as SNEGSKA (reference sequence). CDR3 nucleotides: TGCAGTGCTGTCCGGGACAGGGCTACAGATACGCAGTATTTT. The encoded protein is CSAVRDRATDTQYF.

This clonotype was counted ten times or more. The chain is built from TRBV30 and TRBJ2-7; 10 bases are a match to TRBD1. Unmatched junction bases numbered 1, after V lost 1 base and J lost 1 base. The length of the CDR3 is 14 residues. Germline lookup yields CDR1 GTSNPN and CDR2 SVGIG (reference sequence). CDR3 sequence reads: CAWSGTGGSYEQYF. The DNA for the CDR3 is TGTGCCTGGAGTGGGACAGGGGGGTCCTACGAGCAGTACTTC. Full variable domain (outside the CDR3, taken from reference TRBV30 and TRBJ2-7): SQTIHQWPATLVQPVGSPLSLECTVEGTSNPNLYWYRQAAGRGLQLLFYSVGIGQISSEVPQNLSASRPQDRQFILSSKKLLLSDSGFYLCAWSGTGGSYEQYFGPGTRLTVT.

This clonotype occurred many times. CDR3 nucleotide sequence: TGTGCCAGCACCGGGACAGCCAACACTGAAGCTTTCTTT. This encodes CASTGTANTEAFF. The gene calls are TRBV2 and TRBJ1-1, with 7 bases identical to TRBD1. The CDR3 covers 13 residues. The J segment lost 2 bases and the V segment lost 7 bases, leaving 4 bases of the junction unmatched. Germline V CDR1 and CDR2: SNHLY, FYNNEI. The whole variable domain, filled in from reference TRBV2 and TRBJ1-1, reads EPEVTQTPSHQVTQMGQEVILRCVPISNHLYFYWYRQILGQKVEFLVSFYNNEISEKSEIFDDQFSVERPDGSNFTLKIRSTKLEDSAMYFCASTGTANTEAFFGQGTRLTVV.

CDR3 DNA sequence: TGTGCCAGCAGGCGCAAACCAGGGGGGGGATCCTATAATTCACCCCTCCACTTT. Amino acid sequence: CASRRKPGGGSYNSPLHF. This chain uses TRBV6-5 with TRBJ1-6; 7 bases align to TRBD1. CDR1 and CDR2 from the germline V gene are MNHEY and SVGAGI. CDR3 length equals 18 residues. V lost 6 bases, J lost 1 base, and 12 bases stayed unmatched.

This clonotype was observed at least ten times. The gene calls are TRBV7-2 and TRBJ2-1; the match to TRBD2 covers 8 bases. Per germline, CDR1 SGHTA and CDR2 FQGNSA. The CDR3 runs to 15 residues. With 1 base clipped from V and 3 bases from J, the junction kept 2 bases outside the gene matches. Written as DNA, the CDR3 is TGTGCCAGCAGCTTAGGGCGGGGGGACTACAATGAGCAGTTCTTC. Its protein product is CASSLGRGDYNEQFF.

This clonotype has only a few counts. The genes are TRBV2 and TRBJ2-7, with 8 bases identical to TRBD1. This CDR3 is 15 amino acids long. V shed 0 bases, J shed 4 bases, and the junction held 5 bases outside the gene matches. CDR1 and CDR2 from the germline V gene are SNHLY and FYNNEI. CDR3 bases: TGTGCCAGCAGTGAAGCGGGCAGGGGGCGGTACGAGCAGTACTTC. This translates into CASSEAGRGRYEQYF.

At least ten counts were recorded for this clonotype. The chain is built from TRBV30 and TRBJ2-6; D is ambiguous. Trimming cost V 0 bases and J 0 bases, with 3 bases left between them. Germline V gene sequence: CDR1 GTSNPN, CDR2 SVGIG (reference sequence). CDR3 length: 14 residues. The CDR3 nucleotides read TGTGCCTGGAGTGTAGCCTCTGGGGCCAACGTCCTGACTTTC. Translation gives CAWSVASGANVLTF.

This clonotype was counted many times. The genes are TRBV6-5 and TRBJ1-3; 9 bases line up with TRBD1. V shed 5 bases and J 0 bases; nucleotides not matched to a gene: 11. The CDR3 has 18 residues. The germline CDR1 and CDR2 sequences are MNHEY and SVGAGI. The CDR3: CASSPDRGGLRSGNTIYF. CDR3 bases: TGTGCCAGCAGTCCTGACAGGGGGGGCCTCCGCTCTGGAAACACCATATATTTT.

Many counts were recorded for this clonotype. The chain joins TRBV14 to TRBJ2-7; TRBD2 matches 8 bases. The CDR3 consists of 15 residues. The ends lost 1 base at V and 5 bases at J; junction bases unmatched: 7. Germline loops: CDR1 SGHDN, CDR2 FVKESK. CDR3 DNA: TGTGCCAGCAGCCAAGCGGGACTAGGGTGGAACGAGCAGTACTTC. This gives the protein CASSQAGLGWNEQYF. The entire variable domain, with the rest obtained from reference TRBV14 and TRBJ2-7, is as follows: EAGVTQFPSHSVIEKGQTVTLRCDPISGHDNLYWYRRVMGKEIKFLLHFVKESKQDESGMPNNRFLAERTGGTYSTLKVQPAELEDSGVYFCASSQAGLGWNEQYFGPGTRLTVT.